Each of the 28 T cell receptor beta chains below was sequenced from the same sample in a study of T cell changes during pregnancy in multiple sclerosis. Libraries were prepared by immunoSEQ multiplex PCR; TCRdb keeps only in-frame clonotypes and omits some of them. The sample includes roughly 52,000 clones, roughly 92% of them seen just once. Source: CD4+ T cells from peripheral blood mononuclear cells, taken in the third trimester of pregnancy. These receptors all come from a female donor with multiple sclerosis, enrolled in a pregnancy study.

The rearrangement uses TRBV2 and TRBJ2-7; TRBD1 matches 9 bases. The V and J ends lost 4 bases and 4 bases, in that order; junction bases with no gene match: 17. The CDR3 is made up of 18 amino acids. Germline lookup yields CDR1 SNHLY and CDR2 FYNNEI. CDR3 amino acids: CASSGGQGFLSGTYEQYF. DNA of the CDR3: TGTGCCAGCAGTGGCGGACAGGGGTTTTTGAGCGGCACTTACGAGCAGTACTTC.

The rearrangement uses TRBV5-8 and TRBJ1-5; TRBD1 is a possible D gene (5 bases). Trimming left V 4 bases short and J 2 bases short, with 13 bases between. This CDR3 has 15 amino acids. The germline V gene has CDR1 SGHTS and CDR2 YDEGEE. CDR3: CASSLPPGGNQPQHF. The CDR3 DNA reads as TGTGCCAGCAGCCTACCCCCGGGGGGCAATCAGCCCCAGCATTTT.

This clone was counted ten times or more. The rearrangement joins TRBV7-8 to TRBJ1-4, with no clear D. Germline V CDR1 and CDR2: SGHVS, FQNEAQ. This CDR3 is 13 amino acids long. Trimming left V 5 bases short and J 12 bases short, with 16 bases between. In nucleotides, the CDR3 is TGTGCCAGCAGCCCGAGGGCGCAGGACCAACTGTTTTTT. Translated, it gives CASSPRAQDQLFF.

The genes are TRBV30 and TRBJ2-7; weak D call: TRBD1 (6 bases). The CDR3 has 14 amino acids. Trimming pared 2 bases from V and 1 base from J, leaving 12 bases between. Germline-derived CDR1 and CDR2 are GTSNPN and SVGIG (reference sequence). The CDR3 region has the DNA TGTGCCTGGAGTCAAGGCAGGGGATCCTACGAGCAGTACTTC. It yields the protein CAWSQGRGSYEQYF. The full variable domain, its missing parts supplied by reference TRBV30 and TRBJ2-7, is SQTIHQWPATLVQPVGSPLSLECTVEGTSNPNLYWYRQAAGRGLQLLFYSVGIGQISSEVPQNLSASRPQDRQFILSSKKLLLSDSGFYLCAWSQGRGSYEQYFGPGTRLTVT.

This chain connects TRBV9 to TRBJ1-2; 8 nucleotides agree with TRBD1. The CDR3 has 15 amino acids. Germline V lookup: CDR1 SGDLS, CDR2 YYNGEE. The V gene end was trimmed by 4 bases and the J gene end by 8 bases; junction bases not matched to a gene: 13. CDR3 bases: TGTGCCAGCAGCTCCTCCGACAGGGGCCGCTGGGGCTACACCTTC. Translation: CASSSSDRGRWGYTF. Using reference TRBV9 and TRBJ1-2 for the parts outside the CDR3, the full variable domain is DSGVTQTPKHLITATGQRVTLRCSPRSGDLSVYWYQQSLDQGLQFLIQYYNGEERAKGNILERFSAQQFPDLHSELNLSSLELGDSALYFCASSSSDRGRWGYTFGSGTRLTVV.

CDR3 sequence (DNA): TGTGCCAGCAGTGAAGGGACAGGTCAACGGACCCAGTACTTC. Protein sequence: CASSEGTGQRTQYF. The chain couples TRBV2 to TRBJ2-5, with 7 bases that match TRBD1. With 1 base clipped from V and 7 bases from J, the junction kept 6 bases outside the gene matches. The CDR3 is made up of 14 amino acids. CDR1 and CDR2 (germline): SNHLY, FYNNEI.

The sample holds a few counts of this clone. The V and J genes are TRBV7-9 and TRBJ1-4; a possible D gene is TRBD1 (5 bases). Germline values: CDR1 SEHNR, CDR2 FQNEAQ (reference sequence). The CDR3 contains 16 residues. V lost 1 base and J 8 bases, leaving 17 bases between the germline ends. CDR3 bases: TGTGCCAGCAGCTTAGACCTCAGGGCTGCGGACGAAAAACTGTTTTTT. Encoded protein: CASSLDLRAADEKLFF.

V and J are TRBV7-9 and TRBJ2-2, with D possibly matching TRBD2 (6 bases). Deletions cut 5 bases from V and 4 bases from J, with 14 bases between. The CDR3 spans 15 residues. Germline V CDR1 and CDR2: SEHNR, FQNEAQ (reference sequence). CDR3 region: CASSPPGLLTGELFF. The CDR3 DNA follows: TGTGCCAGCAGCCCGCCGGGACTTCTCACCGGGGAGCTGTTTTTT.

The V and J genes are TRBV6-1 and TRBJ2-5; 7 nucleotides align to TRBD2. V lost 8 bases to trimming and J lost 5 bases; unmatched junction nucleotides: 11. This CDR3 is 14 amino acids long. Per germline, CDR1 MNHNS and CDR2 SASEGT. CDR3 sequence (DNA): TGTGCCAGCGGGGGGGGAGTACTACCTGAGACCCAGTACTTC. Protein product: CASGGGVLPETQYF.

This rearrangement joins TRBV9 to TRBJ2-5, with TRBD2 matching over 7 bases. The CDR3 consists of 14 residues. V lost 4 bases, J lost 3 bases, and 6 bases stayed unmatched. Germline lookup yields CDR1 SGDLS and CDR2 YYNGEE. The CDR3 DNA follows: TGTGCCAGCAGCCCGACCCTAGCGGAAGAGACCCAGTACTTC. Translated: CASSPTLAEETQYF.

The chain couples TRBV4-1 to TRBJ1-1; D call uncertain. V was clipped by 1 base and J by 2 bases, with 14 bases between them. Per the germline V gene, CDR1 is MGHRA and CDR2 is YSYEKL. The CDR3 consists of 16 residues. The CDR3 DNA follows: TGCGCCAGCAGCCAAGGCGCGGCAGCCGATAACACTGAAGCTTTCTTT. Translating it yields CASSQGAAADNTEAFF.

This chain's CDR3 is CASSAAGTVNTEAFF. The DNA for the CDR3 is TGTGCCAGCAGTGCCGCCGGGACAGTGAACACTGAAGCTTTCTTT. The J gene is TRBJ1-1, the V gene TRBV6-1, with 7 bases matching TRBD1. The CDR3 runs 15 residues. V dropped 4 bases and J dropped 0; count of bases not matched to a gene: 5. The germline V gene has CDR1 MNHNS and CDR2 SASEGT.

The rearrangement joins TRBV4-2 to TRBJ2-3; TRBD1 might be the D (6 bases). CDR1 is LGHNA and CDR2 is YNFKEQ in the germline V gene. The CDR3 spans 16 residues. V shed 4 bases and J shed 0 bases, with 14 bases lying between them. The CDR3 DNA sequence: TGTGCCAGCAGCCGGACTCCGGGACAAAGCACAGATACGCAGTATTTT. It is translated as CASSRTPGQSTDTQYF.

This clone was picked up a small number of times. The gene calls are TRBV30 and TRBJ1-1; D is perhaps TRBD1 (5 bases). The V end was cut by 5 bases, the J end by 7 bases, with 14 bases between. CDR1 is GTSNPN and CDR2 is SVGIG in the germline V gene (reference sequence). This CDR3 is 12 amino acids long. The CDR3 nucleotides are TGTGCCTGGGGGACGGGGAGGAGTGAAGCTTTCTTT. Its protein product is CAWGTGRSEAFF.

The V gene is TRBV11-2, the J gene TRBJ2-1; D may be TRBD2 (6 bases). The ends were cut back, 3 bases at V and 9 bases at J, with 18 bases in the middle. The CDR3 sequence is 15 residues long. Germline values: CDR1 SGHAT, CDR2 FQNNGV. DNA of the CDR3: TGTGCCAGCAGCTTCACCGGGACGGGAGAAAGTGAGCAGTTCTTC. As protein: CASSFTGTGESEQFF. The full variable domain, in which reference TRBV11-2 and TRBJ2-1 provide the parts outside the CDR3, is EAGVAQSPRYKIIEKRQSVAFWCNPISGHATLYWYQQILGQGPKLLIQFQNNGVVDDSQLPKDRFSAERLKGVDSTLKIQPAKLEDSAVYLCASSFTGTGESEQFFGPGTRLTVL.

The chain is built from TRBV28 and TRBJ1-3; the D is unclear. The germline V gene encodes CDR1 MDHEN and CDR2 SYDVKM. Trimming removed 6 bases at V and 4 bases at J, with 16 bases between. This CDR3 spans 15 amino acids. The CDR3: CASRPPRPEGNTIYF. CDR3 sequence (DNA): TGTGCCAGCAGGCCGCCGAGGCCAGAGGGAAACACCATATATTTT.

In its sample, this clone was seen once. The J gene is TRBJ2-7, the V gene TRBV29-1; a weak D match, TRBD1 (5 bases). The CDR3 sequence is 14 residues long. V gave up 2 bases and J gave up 2 bases, with 13 bases separating them. The V gene's germline CDR1 is SQVTM and CDR2 ANQGSEA. The chain's CDR3 is CSVELGPSTYEQYF. Here the CDR3 DNA reads TGCAGCGTTGAATTGGGGCCGTCTACCTACGAGCAGTACTTC.

This CDR3 is CASSFDRNYGYTF. The CDR3 bases are TGTGCCAGCAGTTTTGACAGAAACTATGGCTACACCTTC. V is TRBV6-6 and J is TRBJ1-2; TRBD1 is a possible D gene (5 bases). Germline V gives CDR1 MNHNY, CDR2 SVGAGI (reference sequence). V dropped 4 bases and J dropped 2 bases, with 8 bases sitting between them. This CDR3 has 13 residues.

The chain uses TRBV18 and TRBJ1-1; TRBD1 agrees at 8 bases. The CDR3 runs to 15 residues. Unmatched junction bases numbered 4, after V lost 0 bases and J lost 4 bases. Germline assignment: CDR1 KGHSH and CDR2 LQKENI. CDR3 DNA: TGTGCCAGCTCACCACCGGGACAGGCGGCCACTGAAGCTTTCTTT. As protein: CASSPPGQAATEAFF.

This rearrangement joins TRBV18 to TRBJ1-2, with a weak D call TRBD1 (5 bases). The CDR3 is made up of 16 amino acids. The germline V gene has CDR1 KGHSH and CDR2 LQKENI. The germline V and J ends were trimmed by 2 bases and 5 bases, with 18 bases remaining between them. In nucleotides, the CDR3 is TGTGCCAGCTCACCAAGGGGAGGAGCGGAGGATTATGGCTACACCTTC. Translation gives CASSPRGGAEDYGYTF.

This clone has only one observation. This chain joins TRBV5-4 and TRBJ2-7; 16 positions match TRBD2. Germline V CDR1 and CDR2: SGHNT, YYREEE (reference sequence). The CDR3 contains 16 residues. The V segment lost 3 bases and the J segment 2 bases; nucleotides outside the gene matches: 2. CDR3: CASSSGLAGGAYEQYF. CDR3 bases: TGTGCCAGCAGCTCGGGACTAGCGGGAGGGGCCTACGAGCAGTACTTC.

This chain connects TRBV6-1 to TRBJ1-5, with 12 bases aligning to TRBD1. The germline V gene encodes CDR1 MNHNS and CDR2 SASEGT. Trimming removed 6 bases from V and 7 bases from J; junction bases left unmatched: 1. The CDR3 covers 13 residues. For the CDR3, the DNA is TGTGCCAGCAGAGGGACAGGGGGCCAGCCCCAGCATTTT. Its protein is CASRGTGGQPQHF.

The rearrangement links TRBV27 to TRBJ2-5, with 13 bases lining up with TRBD2. CDR3 size: 16 residues. CDR1 is MNHEY and CDR2 is SMNVEV in the germline V gene (reference sequence). Trimming at V came to 5 bases and at J to 4 bases, leaving 7 bases not matched to a gene. DNA for the CDR3: TGTGCCAGCAGTCCGGGACTAGCGGGGTCCTCAGAGACCCAGTACTTC. Translation gives CASSPGLAGSSETQYF.

This chain joins TRBV11-2 and TRBJ1-1; maybe TRBD1 (5 bases). Trimming cost V 3 bases and J 3 bases, with 11 bases left between them. The CDR3 runs to 14 residues. Germline CDR1 SGHAT, CDR2 FQNNGV. This CDR3 reads CASSFRVPYTEAFF. CDR3 in DNA: TGTGCCAGCAGCTTCAGGGTTCCTTACACTGAAGCTTTCTTT. Based on the CDR3 plus reference TRBV11-2 and TRBJ1-1, the full variable domain is EAGVAQSPRYKIIEKRQSVAFWCNPISGHATLYWYQQILGQGPKLLIQFQNNGVVDDSQLPKDRFSAERLKGVDSTLKIQPAKLEDSAVYLCASSFRVPYTEAFFGQGTRLTVV.

The chain recombines TRBV7-8 with TRBJ1-2; no reliable D call. CDR1 is SGHVS and CDR2 is FQNEAQ in the germline V gene. Trimming shortened V by 0 bases and J by 2 bases, and 10 bases separated the two germline ends. The CDR3 loop spans 15 amino acids. CDR3 sequence: CASSLAAGMNYGYTF. The CDR3 coding sequence is TGTGCCAGCAGCTTAGCCGCGGGGATGAACTATGGCTACACCTTC.

The chain has TRBV19 and TRBJ1-1; unclear D gene. From germline, CDR1 is LNHDA and CDR2 SQIVND (reference sequence). The CDR3 is 17 residues long. V was cut by 5 bases and J by 2 bases, with 21 bases left in between. As DNA, the CDR3 is TGTGCCAGTAGTTCAAGCGGGTTCAACAGAGACAACACTGAAGCTTTCTTT. Amino acid sequence: CASSSSGFNRDNTEAFF.

V and J are TRBV18 and TRBJ2-1; 8 bases match TRBD1. The germline CDR1 and CDR2 sequences are KGHSH and LQKENI. V trimming: 3 bases; J trimming: 5 bases; junction bases outside the gene matches: 3. CDR3 length equals 14 residues. The CDR3 DNA reads as TGTGCCAGCTCACCGACAGGGGCGAACAATGAGCAGTTCTTC. Amino acids: CASSPTGANNEQFF. Together with reference TRBV18 and TRBJ2-1, the CDR3 gives the full variable domain: NAGVMQNPRHLVRRRGQEARLRCSPMKGHSHVYWYRQLPEEGLKFMVYLQKENIIDESGMPKERFSAEFPKEGPSILRIQQVVRGDSAAYFCASSPTGANNEQFFGPGTRLTVL.

This chain links TRBV19 with TRBJ1-2; D is uncertain. The CDR3 totals 13 residues. In germline, CDR1 is LNHDA, CDR2 SQIVND (reference sequence). Trimming took 4 bases from V and 5 from J, leaving 11 bases between them. CDR3 sequence: CASSTLDTYGYTF. Here the CDR3 DNA reads TGTGCCAGTAGTACCTTAGACACGTATGGCTACACCTTC.